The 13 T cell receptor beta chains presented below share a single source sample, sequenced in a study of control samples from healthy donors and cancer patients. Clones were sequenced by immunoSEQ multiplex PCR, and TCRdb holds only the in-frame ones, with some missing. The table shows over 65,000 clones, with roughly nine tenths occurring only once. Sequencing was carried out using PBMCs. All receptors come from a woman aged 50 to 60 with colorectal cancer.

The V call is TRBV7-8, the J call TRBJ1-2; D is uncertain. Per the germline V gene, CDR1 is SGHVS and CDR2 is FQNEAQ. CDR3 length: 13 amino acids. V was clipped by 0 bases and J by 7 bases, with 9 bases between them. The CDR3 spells CASSLAGWGGYTF. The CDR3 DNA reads TGTGCCAGCAGCTTAGCGGGGTGGGGTGGCTACACCTTC.

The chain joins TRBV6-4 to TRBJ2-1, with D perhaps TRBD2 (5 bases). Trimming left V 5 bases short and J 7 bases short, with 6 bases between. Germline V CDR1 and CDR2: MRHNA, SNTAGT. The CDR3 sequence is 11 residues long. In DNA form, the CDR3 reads TGTGCCAGCAGTACGGGGAATGAGCAGTTCTTC. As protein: CASSTGNEQFF.

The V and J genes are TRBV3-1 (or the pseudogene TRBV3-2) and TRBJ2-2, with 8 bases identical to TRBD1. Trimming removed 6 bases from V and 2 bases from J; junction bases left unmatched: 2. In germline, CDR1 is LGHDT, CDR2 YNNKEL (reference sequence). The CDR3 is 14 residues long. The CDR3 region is CASSGQGNTGELFF. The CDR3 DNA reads TGTGCCAGCAGTGGACAGGGTAACACCGGGGAGCTGTTTTTT.

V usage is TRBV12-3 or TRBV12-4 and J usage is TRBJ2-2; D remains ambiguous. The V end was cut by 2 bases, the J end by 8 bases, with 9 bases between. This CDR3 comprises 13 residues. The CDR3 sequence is CASSLSFGGELFF. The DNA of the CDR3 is TGTGCCAGCAGTTTATCTTTTGGGGGGGAGCTGTTTTTT.

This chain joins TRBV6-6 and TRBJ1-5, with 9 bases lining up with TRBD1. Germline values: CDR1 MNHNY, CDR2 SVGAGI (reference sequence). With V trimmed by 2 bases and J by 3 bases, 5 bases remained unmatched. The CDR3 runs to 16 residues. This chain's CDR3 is CASSYSGTGPNQPQHF. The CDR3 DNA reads TGTGCCAGCAGTTACAGTGGGACAGGGCCCAATCAGCCCCAGCATTTT.

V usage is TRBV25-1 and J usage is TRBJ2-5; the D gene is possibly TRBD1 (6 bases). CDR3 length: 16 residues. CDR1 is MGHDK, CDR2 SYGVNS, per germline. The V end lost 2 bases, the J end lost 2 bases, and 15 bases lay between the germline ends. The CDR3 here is CASSEVAGAKQETQYF. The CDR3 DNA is TGTGCCAGCAGTGAAGTCGCAGGGGCGAAACAAGAGACCCAGTACTTC.

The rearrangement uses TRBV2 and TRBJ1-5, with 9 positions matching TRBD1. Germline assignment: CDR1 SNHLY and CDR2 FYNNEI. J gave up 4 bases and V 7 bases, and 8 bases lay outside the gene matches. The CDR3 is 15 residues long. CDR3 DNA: TGTGCCAGCACCAGAGGGACAGGGTCGAATCAGCCCCAGCATTTT. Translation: CASTRGTGSNQPQHF. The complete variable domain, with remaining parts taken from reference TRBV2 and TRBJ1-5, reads EPEVTQTPSHQVTQMGQEVILRCVPISNHLYFYWYRQILGQKVEFLVSFYNNEISEKSEIFDDQFSVERPDGSNFTLKIRSTKLEDSAMYFCASTRGTGSNQPQHFGDGTRLSIL.

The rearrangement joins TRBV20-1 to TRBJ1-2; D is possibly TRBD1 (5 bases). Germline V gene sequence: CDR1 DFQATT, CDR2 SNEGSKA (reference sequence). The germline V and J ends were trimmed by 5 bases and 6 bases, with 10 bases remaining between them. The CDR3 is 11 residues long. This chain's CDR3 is CSADQGHGYTF. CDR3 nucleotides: TGCAGTGCTGACCAGGGACATGGCTACACCTTC.

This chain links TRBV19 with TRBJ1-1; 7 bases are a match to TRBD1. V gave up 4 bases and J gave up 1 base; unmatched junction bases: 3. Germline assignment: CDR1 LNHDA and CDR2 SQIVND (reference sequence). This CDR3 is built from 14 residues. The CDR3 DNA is TGTGCCAGTAGTAGACAGGGCCAGAACACTGAAGCTTTCTTT. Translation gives CASSRQGQNTEAFF.

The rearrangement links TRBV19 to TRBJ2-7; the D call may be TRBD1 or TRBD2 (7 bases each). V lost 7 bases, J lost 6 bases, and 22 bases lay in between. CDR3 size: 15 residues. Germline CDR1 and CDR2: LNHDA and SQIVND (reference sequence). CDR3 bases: TGTGCCAGTACCTCGAGGGGGGGGTACAGGGGCGAGCAGTACGTC. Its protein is CASTSRGGYRGEQYV.

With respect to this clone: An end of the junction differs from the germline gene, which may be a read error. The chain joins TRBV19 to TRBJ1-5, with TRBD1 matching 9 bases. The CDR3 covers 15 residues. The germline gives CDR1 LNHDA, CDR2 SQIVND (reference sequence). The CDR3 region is CASTPSGQGNRPQHF. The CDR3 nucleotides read TGTGCCAGTACCCCATCGGGACAGGGTAATCGGCCCCAGCATTTT.

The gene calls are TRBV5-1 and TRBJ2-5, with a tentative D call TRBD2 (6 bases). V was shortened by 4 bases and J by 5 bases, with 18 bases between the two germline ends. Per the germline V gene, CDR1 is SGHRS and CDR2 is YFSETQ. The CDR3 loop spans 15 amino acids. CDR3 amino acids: CASSPRVWREETQYF. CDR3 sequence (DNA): TGCGCCAGCAGCCCCCGGGTCTGGAGGGAGGAGACCCAGTACTTC.

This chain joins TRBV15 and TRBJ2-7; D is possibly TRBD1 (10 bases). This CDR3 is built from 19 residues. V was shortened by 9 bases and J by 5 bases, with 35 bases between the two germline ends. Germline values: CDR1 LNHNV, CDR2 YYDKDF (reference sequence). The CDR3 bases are TGTGCCACTGTGTTTTGCGTCGGCGGGGGGGACAGGGGAAACGACGAGCAGTACGTC. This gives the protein CATVFCVGGGDRGNDEQYV.